The text below deals with one T cell receptor beta chain. Germline V gene sequence: CDR1 KGHDR, CDR2 SFDVKD. The CDR3 loop spans 14 amino acids. V lost 2 bases to trimming and J lost 7 bases, with 11 bases between them. The data originate from a study of blood T cell repertoires in COVID-19. The wider study: The analysed material was cDNA or gDNA that came from T cells, B-cell-depleted T cells, or PBMCs.

The authors' processing: The authors estimated nucleated cell counts from reference gene primer amplification. Some clones are missing from TCRdb's copy, which holds only in-frame ones; the method was immunoSEQ multiplex PCR. V and J calls plus clone size are reproduced from that table; the DNA served to infer D and trimming. This table has 200,000 to 250,000 clones, approximately 84% appearing once. This clonotype originated in a woman aged 45 to 65 with active or convalescent COVID-19. The chain uses TRBV24-1 and TRBJ1-5, with D unresolved. Source material: peripheral blood. CDR3 loop: CATSDSRVRQPQHF. The CDR3 DNA is TGTGCCACCAGTGATTCGAGGGTCCGACAGCCCCAGCATTTT.